These 23 T cell receptor beta chains were sequenced from one sample in a study of T cell repertoires in cytomegalovirus infection. Which antigens these TCRs recognize remains unknown. TCRdb re-called the reads with MiXCR, one entry per CDR3 protein. The sample holds hundreds of thousands of distinct CDR3 sequences, roughly a third seen once. The sample in question was cultured PBMCs, obtained from culture after CMV antigen stimulation. Receptors were obtained from a human donor in good health (CMV status not recorded). Some clones in this sample may be carry-over from other donors' samples.

Here the CDR3 DNA reads TGTGCCAGCAGCTTGCCCGGGAAAGAGACCCAGTACTTC. Its protein product is CASSLPGKETQYF. The chain has TRBV5-5 and TRBJ2-5, with D possibly matching TRBD2 (5 bases). Germline CDR1 and CDR2: SGHKS and YYEKEE (reference sequence). The CDR3 sequence is 13 residues long. Between the trimmed V and J ends, which lost 1 base and 3 bases, there was a span of 7 bases.

This clonotype has just a few counts. V and J are TRBV5-1 and TRBJ2-2; D gene ambiguous. Germline-derived CDR1 and CDR2 are SGHRS and YFSETQ. The V end was cut by 0 bases, the J end by 4 bases, with 13 bases between. The CDR3 length is 16 residues. CDR3 in DNA: TGCGCCAGCAGCTTGGCCGTAGCCCGTGGCACCGGGGAGCTGTTTTTT. It is translated as CASSLAVARGTGELFF. Supplemented by reference TRBV5-1 and TRBJ2-2, the full variable domain reads KAGVTQTPRYLIKTRGQQVTLSCSPISGHRSVSWYQQTPGQGLQFLFEYFSETQRNKGNFPGRFSGRQFSNSRSEMNVSTLELGDSALYLCASSLAVARGTGELFFGEGSRLTVL.

The V and J genes are TRBV11-3 and TRBJ2-3; D possibly matches TRBD1 or TRBD2 (5 bases each). V lost 2 bases, J lost 10 bases, and 19 bases lay in between. The CDR3 has 15 residues. Germline V CDR1 and CDR2: SGHNT, YENEEA. In DNA form, the CDR3 reads TGTGCCAGCAGCTTACACCGGGACCGACACCTCGCGCAGTATTTT. Its translation is CASSLHRDRHLAQYF.

This chain connects TRBV19 to TRBJ1-1; 8 bases line up with TRBD1. The CDR3 is 12 residues long. Germline loops: CDR1 LNHDA, CDR2 SQIVND (reference sequence). Trimming took 4 bases from V and 11 from J; bases not matched to a gene: 6. The CDR3 region has the DNA TGTGCCAGTAGTACCCAGGGGGCGTGGGCTTTCTTT. Amino acid sequence: CASSTQGAWAFF.

The chain couples TRBV28 to TRBJ1-1; D is undetermined. CDR1 and CDR2 (germline): MDHEN, SYDVKM. The CDR3 loop spans 13 amino acids. Deletions cut 1 base from V and 4 bases from J, with 7 bases between. CDR3 amino acids: CASSLLGSTEAFF. Here the CDR3 DNA reads TGTGCCAGCAGTTTATTGGGTAGCACTGAAGCTTTCTTT.

The chain has TRBV11-2 and TRBJ1-1; no clear D. Trimming left V 5 bases short and J 2 bases short, with 9 bases between. The CDR3 sequence is 13 residues long. Germline lookup yields CDR1 SGHAT and CDR2 FQNNGV. CDR3 DNA sequence: TGTGCCAGCAGCCGAGACCAAAACACTGAAGCTTTCTTT. Its protein is CASSRDQNTEAFF.

This clonotype was detected a few times. The chain combines TRBV6-1 with TRBJ2-5, with D perhaps matching TRBD2 (6 bases). V was shortened by 3 bases and J by 9 bases, with 17 bases between the two germline ends. The CDR3 spans 14 residues. Germline V gives CDR1 MNHNS, CDR2 SASEGT. This chain's CDR3 is CASSEELAGGSQYF. The CDR3 nucleotides read TGTGCCAGCAGTGAGGAGCTGGCCGGGGGTTCCCAGTACTTC.

This clonotype was observed many times. The CDR3 coding sequence is TGTGCCAGCAGCTCCACTAGCGGGAGTGTTGCCGCAGAGACCCAGTACTTC. This sequence encodes CASSSTSGSVAAETQYF. The rearrangement joins TRBV7-8 to TRBJ2-5; 11 bases fit TRBD2. Trimming at V came to 4 bases and at J to 4 bases, leaving 11 bases not matched to a gene. CDR3 length: 17 residues. The germline V gene has CDR1 SGHVS and CDR2 FQNEAQ.

This clonotype was observed a few times. The chain uses TRBV19 and TRBJ2-1, with 7 bases aligning to TRBD2. Per germline, CDR1 LNHDA and CDR2 SQIVND (reference sequence). The trim removed 0 bases at V and 2 bases at J, leaving 4 bases unmatched. This CDR3 is built from 16 residues. In DNA, the CDR3 is TGTGCCAGTAGTATAGACCCCAGCGGGACCTACAATGAGCAGTTCTTC. Amino acids: CASSIDPSGTYNEQFF.

The V gene is TRBV19, the J gene TRBJ2-5, with D possibly being TRBD1 or TRBD2 (5 bases each). The germline V gene has CDR1 LNHDA and CDR2 SQIVND (reference sequence). The V end was cut by 6 bases, the J end by 2 bases, with 16 bases between. This CDR3 spans 15 amino acids. CDR3 region: CASRGTGAYQETQYF. The CDR3 DNA reads TGTGCCAGTAGGGGGACCGGGGCGTATCAAGAGACCCAGTACTTC.

The CDR3 spells CASKHRQGEETQYF. CDR3 bases: TGTGCCAGCAAACATCGGCAGGGAGAAGAGACCCAGTACTTC. V usage is TRBV2 and J usage is TRBJ2-5, with D perhaps assigned TRBD1 or TRBD2 (5 bases each). The CDR3 totals 14 residues. V lost 7 bases to trimming and J lost 3 bases, with 15 bases between them. The germline V gene encodes CDR1 SNHLY and CDR2 FYNNEI.

The V and J genes are TRBV27 and TRBJ2-1; TRBD2 aligns across 10 bases. Germline CDR1 reads MNHEY; CDR2 reads SMNVEV (reference sequence). The CDR3 consists of 14 residues. J lost 8 bases, V lost 10 bases, and 11 bases had no gene match. DNA for the CDR3: TGTGCCACCTCGAGGACTAGCGGACGACATGAGCAGTTCTTC. Its translation: CATSRTSGRHEQFF.

This clonotype was seen a handful of times. This chain links TRBV10-3 with TRBJ1-6, with a tentative D call TRBD1 (6 bases). Germline V CDR1 and CDR2: ENHRY, SYGVKD. The CDR3 spans 13 residues. Trimming removed 6 bases from V and 8 bases from J, with 11 bases in between. CDR3 in amino acids: CAIRQGADSPLHF. The CDR3 DNA is TGTGCCATCAGACAGGGTGCCGATTCACCCCTCCACTTT.

This clonotype has just a few counts. The V and J genes are TRBV5-4 and TRBJ2-5; D unclear. The CDR3 extends over 14 amino acids. The V end lost 3 bases, the J end lost 1 base, and 10 bases lay between the germline ends. CDR1 and CDR2 from the germline V gene are SGHNT and YYREEE (reference sequence). The CDR3 spells CASSSDTRQETQYF. CDR3 nucleotide sequence: TGTGCCAGCAGCTCAGACACCCGCCAAGAGACCCAGTACTTC.

The V gene is TRBV10-3, the J gene TRBJ2-3; the D gene is possibly TRBD2 (6 bases). This CDR3 has 16 amino acids. V was clipped by 0 bases and J by 2 bases, with 12 bases between them. Looked up from germline, CDR1 is ENHRY and CDR2 is SYGVKD. CDR3 residues: CAISESGGRYTDTQYF. The CDR3 coding sequence is TGTGCCATCAGTGAGTCGGGAGGACGCTACACAGATACGCAGTATTTT.

This clonotype has a handful of counts. The genes are TRBV7-3 and TRBJ2-1; D is perhaps TRBD1 (6 bases). Trimming pared 5 bases from V and 3 bases from J, leaving 17 bases between. Germline assignment: CDR1 SGHTA and CDR2 FQGTGA. The CDR3 runs 16 residues. CDR3 in DNA: TGTGCCAGCAGCCACACCGGGACACTAAACTACAATGAGCAGTTCTTC. It specifies CASSHTGTLNYNEQFF.

The chain links TRBV24-1 to TRBJ2-2; D is possibly TRBD1 or TRBD2 (5 bases each). V was clipped by 9 bases and J by 0 bases, with 10 bases between them. Germline assignment: CDR1 KGHDR and CDR2 SFDVKD. CDR3 size: 14 residues. The CDR3 region is CATAGTANTGELFF. CDR3 DNA sequence: TGTGCCACCGCAGGGACGGCGAACACCGGGGAGCTGTTTTTT.

This clonotype was observed a few times. The gene calls are TRBV7-2 and TRBJ2-3; TRBD1 or TRBD2 may be the D gene (5 bases each). CDR3 length: 12 residues. The V and J ends lost 4 bases and 9 bases respectively, with 11 bases between them. The germline V gene has CDR1 SGHTA and CDR2 FQGNSA. The CDR3 nucleotides read TGTGCCAGCAGCTGGGGACGGGCCACGCAGTATTTT. Translated, it gives CASSWGRATQYF.

This clonotype has a count of ten or more. Written as DNA, the CDR3 is TGTGCCAGCAGCTTAGGGGACGAGCAGTACTTC. Translation: CASSLGDEQYF. This chain uses TRBV7-8 with TRBJ2-7; D is ambiguous. The CDR3 length is 11 residues. Germline V gives CDR1 SGHVS, CDR2 FQNEAQ. V was clipped by 1 base and J by 5 bases, with 3 bases between them.

The V call is TRBV4-1, the J call TRBJ2-1, with TRBD2 matching 9 bases. This CDR3 is built from 18 residues. J lost 1 base, V lost 0 bases, and 7 bases had no gene match. The germline V gene has CDR1 MGHRA and CDR2 YSYEKL. The CDR3 spells CASSQDAPSGRSYNEQFF. Here the CDR3 DNA reads TGCGCCAGCAGCCAAGATGCTCCAAGCGGGAGGTCCTACAATGAGCAGTTCTTC.

The chain uses TRBV11-3 and TRBJ2-1; no reliable D call. Germline V CDR1 and CDR2: SGHNT, YENEEA. The germline V and J ends were trimmed by 7 bases and 5 bases, with 12 bases remaining between them. This CDR3 is 13 amino acids long. In DNA, the CDR3 is TGTGCCAGCACCCTGTTCGCAAACAATGAGCAGTTCTTC. It translates to CASTLFANNEQFF.

This clonotype was seen a handful of times. V and J are TRBV6-2 or TRBV6-3 and TRBJ2-7; tentative D call: TRBD1 (6 bases). Germline V gene sequence: CDR1 MNHEY, CDR2 SVGEGT. The CDR3 totals 15 residues. Trimming left V 2 bases short and J 7 bases short, with 18 bases between. CDR3 loop: CASSYAYLRGREQYF. The CDR3 DNA is TGTGCCAGCAGTTACGCGTACCTCAGGGGACGGGAGCAGTACTTC.

This clonotype was counted only a few times. This chain uses TRBV12-3 or TRBV12-4 with TRBJ1-1; D gene uncertain. V lost 3 bases to trimming and J lost 5 bases, with 10 bases between them. The CDR3 is 13 amino acids. The CDR3 coding sequence is TGTGCCAGCAGTTTGGACCACGGGACTGAAGCTTTCTTT. As protein: CASSLDHGTEAFF.